This TCR beta chain was recorded in a study of blood T cell repertoires in COVID-19. On the study more broadly: COVID-19 samples collected from the United States, Italy and Spain covered acute and convalescent phases.

Study processing details: Amplified reference gene primers provided the basis for estimating nucleated cell counts. Method: immunoSEQ multiplex PCR; TCRdb's copy keeps in-frame clones and lacks some. The DNA was the basis for D and trimming; V, J and clone size are from that table. Of 200,000 to 250,000 clones listed, roughly 79% were seen once; the top ten hold around 9.3%. Trimming left V 3 bases short and J 1 base short, with 10 bases between. Germline V gene lookup returns CDR1 MNHNS and CDR2 SASEGT. CDR3 size: 15 residues. In assigning cohorts, the study relied on participant-reported clinical history.

The V and J genes are TRBV6-1 and TRBJ2-4; tentatively, D is TRBD1 (6 bases). The receptor was derived from a woman aged 45 to 65 with acute COVID-19. Sample: PBMCs or T cells enriched from blood (not recorded which). The CDR3 loop is CASSDRTGAKNIQYF. CDR3 coding DNA: TGTGCCAGCAGTGATAGAACAGGGGCCAAAAACATTCAGTACTTC.